The following is a T cell receptor beta chain sequence with its context. This sample was included in a study of shared clonotypes between healthy human individuals. Cells designated naive CD8 were CD45RO-negative and were positively selected for CCR7, with terminally differentiated effector memory CD45RA+ cells excluded. This CDR3 has 13 residues. V gave up 8 bases and J gave up 2 bases, with 13 bases separating them. In germline, CDR1 is MNHEY, CDR2 SMNVEV (reference sequence). The table came from immunoSEQ multiplex PCR; TCRdb's copy has only in-frame clones and leaves some out. The sample records 2 million or so clones, roughly 94% being singletons.

V usage is TRBV27 and J usage is TRBJ2-7; D is possibly TRBD1 or TRBD2 (5 bases each). Specimen: naive CD8+ T cells sorted from blood. This receptor was obtained from a man aged 18 to 30 in good health. The CDR3 spells CASHGDGPYEQYF. CDR3 coding DNA: TGTGCCAGCCACGGGGACGGTCCCTACGAGCAGTACTTC.